This TCR beta chain was retrieved from a study of molecular identifiers for immune sequencing clone quantification. This clonotype came up many times. TCRdb reprocessed the PCR reads via MiXCR and lists one record per CDR3 protein. The sample records more than 450,000 distinct CDR3 sequences, over 20% being singletons. V was pared by 5 bases and J by 0 bases, with 11 bases between. Per the germline V gene, CDR1 is SGHVS and CDR2 is FNYEAQ. The CDR3 has 15 amino acids. This receptor was obtained from a human donor in good health. Some libraries in this study had Jurkat cell RNA spiked in. Sequenced material: naive CD8+ T cells from blood, with Jurkat cell RNA spiked in. This sample's subset: FACS-sorted CD8+CD4-CCR7+CD45RA+ naive T cells. The V and J genes are TRBV7-6 and TRBJ1-3; a possible D gene is TRBD1 (5 bases). For the CDR3, the DNA is TGTGCCAGCAGCCCGGTTCAGGGCTCTGGAAACACCATATATTTT. Protein sequence: CASSPVQGSGNTIYF.